Each of the 30 T cell receptor beta chains below was sequenced from the same sample in a study of response to subunit inactivated influenza vaccine. TCRdb passed the RT-PCR reads through MiXCR, listing each CDR3 protein once. The data show about 700,000 distinct CDR3 sequences, 15% to 19% seen once. Sample: PBMCs from blood, taken 11 to 12 days after vaccination. The receptors derive from a man aged 50-59 years who received an inactivated influenza vaccine.

This clonotype showed up many times. The rearrangement uses TRBV28 and TRBJ2-5; 8 bases are a match to TRBD1. The CDR3 runs 16 residues. V trimming: 5 bases; J trimming: 2 bases; junction bases outside the gene matches: 10. Germline CDR1 and CDR2: MDHEN and SYDVKM. CDR3 sequence: CASSLGQGLEQETQYF. The CDR3 coding sequence is TGTGCCAGCAGTCTTGGACAGGGTCTCGAGCAAGAGACCCAGTACTTC.

The V gene is TRBV29-1, the J gene TRBJ1-1, with D unclear. This CDR3 region has 13 residues. The germline gives CDR1 SQVTM, CDR2 ANQGSEA. The V and J ends lost 0 bases and 0 bases respectively, with 5 bases between them. CDR3 protein: CSVEEGLNTEAFF. The CDR3 DNA follows: TGCAGCGTTGAAGAGGGTTTGAACACTGAAGCTTTCTTT.

This clonotype was seen at least ten times. The chain recombines TRBV14 with TRBJ2-7, with 9 bases aligning to TRBD1. Germline trimming cut 4 bases from V and 4 bases from J; bases unmatched to any gene: 5. From germline, CDR1 is SGHDN and CDR2 FVKESK. The CDR3 runs to 14 residues. The CDR3 sequence: CASSPQGARYEQYF. CDR3 nucleotide sequence: TGTGCCAGCAGCCCACAGGGGGCCCGATACGAGCAGTACTTC. Looking up the rest from reference TRBV14 and TRBJ2-7 gives the full variable domain: EAGVTQFPSHSVIEKGQTVTLRCDPISGHDNLYWYRRVMGKEIKFLLHFVKESKQDESGMPNNRFLAERTGGTYSTLKVQPAELEDSGVYFCASSPQGARYEQYFGPGTRLTVT.

A few counts support this clonotype. The CDR3 DNA reads as TGCAGTGCTAGTTACTCCAACACCGGGGAGCTGTTTTTT. This encodes CSASYSNTGELFF. This rearrangement joins TRBV20-1 to TRBJ2-2, with no clear D. CDR3 length: 13 amino acids. V lost 3 bases, J lost 2 bases, and 7 bases lay in between. Germline CDR1 DFQATT, CDR2 SNEGSKA (reference sequence).

This sequence joins TRBV7-2 and TRBJ1-6; D not resolved. Trimming removed 0 bases at V and 10 bases at J, with 10 bases between. CDR1 is SGHTA, CDR2 FQGNSA, per germline. The CDR3 covers 14 residues. The CDR3 loop reads CASSLAIGGSPLHF. Written as DNA, the CDR3 is TGTGCCAGCAGCTTAGCGATAGGAGGGTCACCCCTCCACTTT. Drawing the rest from reference TRBV7-2 and TRBJ1-6, the complete variable domain is GAGVSQSPSNKVTEKGKDVELRCDPISGHTALYWYRQSLGQGLEFLIYFQGNSAPDKSGLPSDRFSAERTGGSVSTLTIQRTQQEDSAVYLCASSLAIGGSPLHFGNGTRLTVT.

This clonotype was seen a few times. The V and J genes are TRBV30 and TRBJ2-1, with unresolved D. V was pared by 7 bases and J by 9 bases, with 10 bases between. Germline V gene sequence: CDR1 GTSNPN, CDR2 SVGIG (reference sequence). The CDR3 totals 10 residues. The CDR3 loop reads CASSQGEQFF. CDR3 DNA sequence: TGTGCCTCTTCGCAAGGTGAGCAGTTCTTC. The variable domain in full, with the rest retrieved from reference TRBV30 and TRBJ2-1, is SQTIHQWPATLVQPVGSPLSLECTVEGTSNPNLYWYRQAAGRGLQLLFYSVGIGQISSEVPQNLSASRPQDRQFILSSKKLLLSDSGFYLCASSQGEQFFGPGTRLTVL.

There are a few counts of this clonotype. This chain uses TRBV29-1 with TRBJ1-1; a possible D gene is TRBD1 (5 bases). V lost 4 bases and J lost 4, with 13 bases in between. CDR3 length: 13 amino acids. Per germline, CDR1 SQVTM and CDR2 ANQGSEA. DNA of the CDR3: TGCAGCGTTGTCCTTGGGGCAGTCACTGAAGCTTTCTTT. Amino acid sequence: CSVVLGAVTEAFF. Together with reference TRBV29-1 and TRBJ1-1, the CDR3 gives the full variable domain: SAVISQKPSRDICQRGTSLTIQCQVDSQVTMMFWYRQQPGQSLTLIATANQGSEATYESGFVIDKFPISRPNLTFSTLTVSNMSPEDSSIYLCSVVLGAVTEAFFGQGTRLTVV.

This clonotype has a handful of counts. The CDR3 loop reads CASSLVRTQTYNEQFF. The CDR3, as DNA: TGTGCCAGCAGCTTAGTTCGGACACAGACTTACAATGAGCAGTTCTTC. The chain couples TRBV7-8 to TRBJ2-1; a possible D gene is TRBD1 (5 bases). This CDR3 is 16 amino acids long. Looked up from germline, CDR1 is SGHVS and CDR2 is FQNEAQ. V shed 1 base and J shed 4 bases, with 14 bases lying between them.

The rearrangement joins TRBV10-3 to TRBJ2-2, with no clear D. The CDR3 is made up of 15 amino acids. The germline V gene has CDR1 ENHRY and CDR2 SYGVKD. Trimming cost V 0 bases and J 3 bases, with 8 bases left between them. DNA for the CDR3: TGTGCCATCAGTGAGTCCCGGAGAGACACCGGGGAGCTGTTTTTT. Translating it yields CAISESRRDTGELFF.

The chain recombines TRBV7-3 with TRBJ2-5; 7 bases map to TRBD1. CDR1 SGHTA and CDR2 FQGTGA come from the germline V gene. V was pared by 3 bases and J by 5 bases, with 12 bases of the junction left unmatched. CDR3 length equals 16 residues. CDR3 sequence reads: CASSLTTGSPMETQYF. The CDR3 DNA reads as TGTGCCAGCAGCTTGACGACAGGGTCTCCAATGGAGACCCAGTACTTC.

At least ten counts were recorded for this clonotype. The chain employs TRBV20-1 and TRBJ2-1; 8 bases match TRBD2. Germline V gene data show CDR1 as DFQATT and CDR2 as SNEGSKA (reference sequence). This CDR3 is 18 amino acids long. V lost 0 bases, J lost 3 bases, and 13 bases stayed unmatched. This CDR3 reads CSARDRGRTSNYYNEQFF. DNA of the CDR3: TGCAGTGCTAGAGACAGGGGCCGGACTAGCAACTACTACAATGAGCAGTTCTTC.

There are a few counts of this clonotype. The chain joins TRBV20-1 to TRBJ2-1; TRBD2 agrees at 10 bases. Germline lookup yields CDR1 DFQATT and CDR2 SNEGSKA (reference sequence). Germline trimming cut 1 base from V and 3 bases from J; bases unmatched to any gene: 12. This CDR3 has 18 residues. The CDR3 nucleotides read TGCAGTGCTAGAGGTCTTCGGGGTCTAGCGGGAGACTACAATGAGCAGTTCTTC. Translating it yields CSARGLRGLAGDYNEQFF.

This clonotype was seen ten or more times. The chain couples TRBV7-9 to TRBJ2-1; tentatively, D is TRBD1 (6 bases). The germline V and J ends were trimmed by 6 bases and 3 bases, with 6 bases remaining between them. Germline V CDR1 and CDR2: SEHNR, FQNEAQ (reference sequence). The CDR3 runs 12 residues. The CDR3 region has the DNA TGTGCCAGCAGGGACAGCTACAATGAGCAGTTCTTC. Amino acids: CASRDSYNEQFF.

In its sample, this clonotype was seen many times. The gene calls are TRBV12-3 or TRBV12-4 and TRBJ2-7; D could derive from TRBD1 or TRBD2 (6 bases each). The ends were cut back, 5 bases at V and 7 bases at J, with 21 bases in the middle. This CDR3 comprises 15 residues. CDR3 DNA: TGTGCCAGCAGTCCCGATTGGGGGGCGCGTACGGAGCAGTACTTC. The encoded protein is CASSPDWGARTEQYF.

In this sample, this clonotype turned up many times. The rearrangement joins TRBV15 to TRBJ2-7, with D perhaps matching TRBD1 or TRBD2 (5 bases each). V was shortened by 1 base and J by 4 bases, with 5 bases between the two germline ends. This CDR3 region has 12 residues. CDR1 is LNHNV, CDR2 YYDKDF, per germline (reference sequence). The CDR3 region has the DNA TGTGCCACCAGCAGAGGGGGGTACGAGCAGTACTTC. This sequence encodes CATSRGGYEQYF.

This clonotype has a count of ten or more. The V gene is TRBV29-1, the J gene TRBJ2-3; D not certain. Germline CDR1 is SQVTM and CDR2 is ANQGSEA. V gave up 4 bases and J gave up 2 bases, with 13 bases separating them. The CDR3 runs to 14 residues. CDR3 coding DNA: TGCAGCGTTGTATGGTGGGGTCCCACAGATACGCAGTATTTT. It is translated as CSVVWWGPTDTQYF.

The CDR3 is CASTYGGNRDTEAFF. The CDR3, as DNA: TGTGCCAGCACCTACGGGGGCAATAGAGACACTGAAGCTTTCTTT. The gene calls are TRBV12-3 or TRBV12-4 and TRBJ1-1, with TRBD1 as a possible D gene (6 bases). CDR3 length equals 15 residues. Trimming shortened V by 7 bases and J by 3 bases, and 18 bases separated the two germline ends.

V and J are TRBV27 and TRBJ1-6; 10 bases are shared with TRBD1. Germline CDR1 MNHEY, CDR2 SMNVEV (reference sequence). The CDR3 has 15 residues. Trimming at V came to 3 bases and at J to 10 bases, leaving 6 bases not matched to a gene. The CDR3 sequence is CASSFWDRGRSPLHF. CDR3 nucleotide sequence: TGTGCCAGCAGTTTTTGGGACAGGGGACGGTCACCCCTCCACTTT.

This clonotype has more than one count but fewer than ten. The chain uses TRBV29-1 and TRBJ1-5; 12 bases agree with TRBD1. This CDR3 has 13 amino acids. From germline, CDR1 is SQVTM and CDR2 ANQGSEA. V shed 6 bases and J 7 bases; nucleotides not matched to a gene: 4. DNA for the CDR3: TGCAGCGTCACCGGGACAGGGGGCCAGCCCCAGCATTTT. It encodes CSVTGTGGQPQHF.

This clonotype was observed a handful of times. This rearrangement joins TRBV7-9 to TRBJ2-1, with D perhaps given as TRBD1 or TRBD2 (6 bases each). The CDR3 contains 14 residues. V was trimmed by 5 bases and J by 12 bases, leaving 20 bases between them. Germline-derived CDR1 and CDR2 are SEHNR and FQNEAQ (reference sequence). The CDR3: CASSPDGGGATQFF. In DNA, the CDR3 is TGTGCCAGCAGCCCCGATGGGGGCGGGGCTACGCAGTTCTTC.

This clonotype showed up just a few times. The chain combines TRBV7-2 with TRBJ2-7; TRBD2 matches 9 bases. CDR1 SGHTA and CDR2 FQGNSA come from the germline V gene. The length of the CDR3 is 15 residues. Germline trimming cut 1 base from V and 6 bases from J; bases unmatched to any gene: 7. The CDR3 region is CASSLGGAGGSEQYF. As DNA, the CDR3 is TGTGCCAGCAGCTTAGGAGGAGCGGGAGGATCCGAGCAGTACTTC.

This clonotype was counted at least ten times. The V call is TRBV5-1, the J call TRBJ2-1, with unresolved D. V lost 0 bases to trimming and J lost 5 bases, with 12 bases between them. CDR1 and CDR2 from the germline V gene are SGHRS and YFSETQ. This CDR3 is built from 15 residues. CDR3: CASSLGHGRDNEQFF. The CDR3 bases are TGCGCCAGCAGCTTGGGACACGGACGAGACAATGAGCAGTTCTTC. Full variable domain (remainder filled in from reference TRBV5-1 and TRBJ2-1): KAGVTQTPRYLIKTRGQQVTLSCSPISGHRSVSWYQQTPGQGLQFLFEYFSETQRNKGNFPGRFSGRQFSNSRSEMNVSTLELGDSALYLCASSLGHGRDNEQFFGPGTRLTVL.

The CDR3 sequence: CASSYTGGRTDTQYF. DNA for the CDR3: TGTGCCAGCAGTTACACAGGGGGCCGCACAGATACGCAGTATTTT. This chain links TRBV28 with TRBJ2-3; 9 positions match TRBD1. The CDR3 is 15 residues long. Trimming took 4 bases from V and 1 from J; bases not matched to a gene: 3. From germline, CDR1 is MDHEN and CDR2 SYDVKM.

The chain is built from TRBV7-9 and TRBJ1-4; the D is unclear. CDR1 SEHNR and CDR2 FQNEAQ come from the germline V gene (reference sequence). Trimming pared 3 bases from V and 3 bases from J, leaving 8 bases between. This CDR3 region has 14 residues. For the CDR3, the DNA is TGTGCCAGCAGCTTCGGGGTCTCTAATGAAAAACTGTTTTTT. It codes for CASSFGVSNEKLFF.

This clonotype was counted between two and nine times. The chain employs TRBV29-1 and TRBJ2-5, with D perhaps TRBD1 (5 bases). Germline assignment: CDR1 SQVTM and CDR2 ANQGSEA. This CDR3 has 13 amino acids. Trimming left V 6 bases short and J 5 bases short, with 16 bases between. The CDR3: CSVVGQLVETQYF. The CDR3 bases are TGCAGCGTCGTAGGACAATTGGTTGAGACCCAGTACTTC.

This chain joins TRBV20-1 and TRBJ2-3, with D hard to call. The CDR3 is 14 residues long. Trimming pared 6 bases from V and 2 bases from J, leaving 15 bases between. Germline V gene lookup returns CDR1 DFQATT and CDR2 SNEGSKA (reference sequence). CDR3 sequence reads: CSAHDPFSTDTQYF. The CDR3 region has the DNA TGCAGTGCCCACGACCCCTTTTCCACAGATACGCAGTATTTT.

The chain is built from TRBV7-2 and TRBJ2-1; a weak D match, TRBD2 (6 bases). The germline CDR1 and CDR2 sequences are SGHTA and FQGNSA. CDR3 length: 17 amino acids. Trimming cost V 2 bases and J 6 bases, with 20 bases left between them. The CDR3: CASSLSTARGTGNEQFF. In DNA form, the CDR3 reads TGTGCCAGCAGCTTATCCACGGCGCGCGGGACTGGCAATGAGCAGTTCTTC.

This chain connects TRBV5-6 to TRBJ2-2; 9 positions agree with TRBD1. Trimming removed 4 bases from V and 2 bases from J; junction bases left unmatched: 6. From germline, CDR1 is SGHDT and CDR2 YYEEEE. The CDR3 totals 16 residues. CDR3 bases: TGTGCCAGCAGCCGTCTGGGACAGGGAAACACCGGGGAGCTGTTTTTT. The encoded protein is CASSRLGQGNTGELFF.

This clonotype was recorded a few times. V and J are TRBV12-3 or TRBV12-4 and TRBJ1-6, with D possibly TRBD1 on 6 matching bases. The CDR3 covers 15 residues. Trimming took 6 bases from V and 4 from J, leaving 13 bases between them. CDR3 sequence (DNA): TGTGCCAGCAGGTCCGGGACACCTTATAATTCACCCCTCCACTTT. Translated, it gives CASRSGTPYNSPLHF.

The V call is TRBV15, the J call TRBJ2-5; weak D call: TRBD2 (6 bases). Trimming removed 3 bases at V and 7 bases at J, with 12 bases between. From germline, CDR1 is LNHNV and CDR2 YYDKDF (reference sequence). The CDR3 has 13 residues. The CDR3 region is CATSRGTSGTQYF. CDR3 DNA sequence: TGTGCCACCAGCAGGGGGACTTCAGGGACCCAGTACTTC.